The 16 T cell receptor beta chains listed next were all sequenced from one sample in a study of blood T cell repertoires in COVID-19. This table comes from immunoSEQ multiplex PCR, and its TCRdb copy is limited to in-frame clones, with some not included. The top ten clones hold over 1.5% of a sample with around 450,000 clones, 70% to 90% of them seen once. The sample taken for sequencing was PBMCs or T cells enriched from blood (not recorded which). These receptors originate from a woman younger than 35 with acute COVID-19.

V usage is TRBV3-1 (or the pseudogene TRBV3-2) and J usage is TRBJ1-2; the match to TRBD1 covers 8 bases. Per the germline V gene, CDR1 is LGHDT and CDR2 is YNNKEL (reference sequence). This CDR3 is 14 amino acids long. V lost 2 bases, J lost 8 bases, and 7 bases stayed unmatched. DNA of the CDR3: TGTGCCAGCAGCCAACTGACAGGGGCGCTAGGCTACACCTTC. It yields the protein CASSQLTGALGYTF.

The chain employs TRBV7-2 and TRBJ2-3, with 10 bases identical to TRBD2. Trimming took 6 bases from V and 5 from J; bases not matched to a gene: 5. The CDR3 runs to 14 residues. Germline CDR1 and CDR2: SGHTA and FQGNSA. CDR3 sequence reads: CASSSGLAIDTQYF. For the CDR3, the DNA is TGTGCCAGCAGTTCGGGACTAGCGATAGATACGCAGTATTTT.

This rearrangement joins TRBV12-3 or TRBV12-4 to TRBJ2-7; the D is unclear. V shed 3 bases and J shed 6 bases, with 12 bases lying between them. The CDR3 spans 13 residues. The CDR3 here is CASSFGGQVEQYF. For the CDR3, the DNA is TGTGCCAGCAGTTTCGGTGGGCAGGTCGAGCAGTACTTC.

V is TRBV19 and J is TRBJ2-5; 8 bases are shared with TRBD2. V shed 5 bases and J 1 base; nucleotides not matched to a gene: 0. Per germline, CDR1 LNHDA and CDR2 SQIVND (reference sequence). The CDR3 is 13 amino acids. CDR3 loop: CASSGTSQETQYF. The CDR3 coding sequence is TGTGCCAGTAGTGGGACTAGCCAAGAGACCCAGTACTTC.

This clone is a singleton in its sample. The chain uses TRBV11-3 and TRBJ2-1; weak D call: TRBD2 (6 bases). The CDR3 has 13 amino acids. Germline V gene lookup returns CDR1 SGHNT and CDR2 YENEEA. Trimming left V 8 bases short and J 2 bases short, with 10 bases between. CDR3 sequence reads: CASGTSAYNEQFF. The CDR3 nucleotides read TGTGCCAGCGGGACTTCTGCCTACAATGAGCAGTTCTTC. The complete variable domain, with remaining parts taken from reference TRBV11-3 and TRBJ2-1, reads EAGVVQSPRYKIIEKKQPVAFWCNPISGHNTLYWYLQNLGQGPELLIRYENEEAVDDSQLPKDRFSAERLKGVDSTLKIQPAELGDSAVYLCASGTSAYNEQFFGPGTRLTVL.

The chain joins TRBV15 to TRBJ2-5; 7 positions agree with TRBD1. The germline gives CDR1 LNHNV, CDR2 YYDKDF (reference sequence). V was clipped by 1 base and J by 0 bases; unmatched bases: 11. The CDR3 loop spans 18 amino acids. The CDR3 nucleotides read TGTGCCACCAGCAGAGGGTTGACAGGGACCACGGACCAAGAGACCCAGTACTTC. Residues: CATSRGLTGTTDQETQYF.

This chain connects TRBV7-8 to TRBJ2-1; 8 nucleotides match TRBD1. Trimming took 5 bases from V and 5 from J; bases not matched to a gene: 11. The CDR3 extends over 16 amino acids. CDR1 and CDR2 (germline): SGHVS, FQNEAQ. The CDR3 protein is CASSPSLLQGDNEQFF. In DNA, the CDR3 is TGTGCCAGCAGCCCTTCTCTCCTACAGGGGGACAATGAGCAGTTCTTC.

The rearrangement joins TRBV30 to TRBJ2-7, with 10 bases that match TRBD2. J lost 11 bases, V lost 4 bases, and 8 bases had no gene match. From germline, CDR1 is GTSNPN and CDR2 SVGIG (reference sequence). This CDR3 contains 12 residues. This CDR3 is CAWTTSGELKYF. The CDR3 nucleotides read TGTGCCTGGACTACTAGCGGGGAGTTGAAGTACTTC.

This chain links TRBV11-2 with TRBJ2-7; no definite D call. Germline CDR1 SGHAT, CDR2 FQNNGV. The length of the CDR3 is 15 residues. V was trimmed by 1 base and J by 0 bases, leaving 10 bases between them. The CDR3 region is CASSLAQARSYEQYF. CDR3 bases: TGTGCCAGCAGCTTAGCCCAGGCCCGCTCCTACGAGCAGTACTTC. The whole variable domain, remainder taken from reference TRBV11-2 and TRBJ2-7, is EAGVAQSPRYKIIEKRQSVAFWCNPISGHATLYWYQQILGQGPKLLIQFQNNGVVDDSQLPKDRFSAERLKGVDSTLKIQPAKLEDSAVYLCASSLAQARSYEQYFGPGTRLTVT.

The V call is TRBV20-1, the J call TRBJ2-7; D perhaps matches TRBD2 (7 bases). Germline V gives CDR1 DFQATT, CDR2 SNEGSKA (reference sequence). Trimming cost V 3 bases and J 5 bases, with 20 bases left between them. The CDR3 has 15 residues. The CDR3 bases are TGCAGTGCTAGTTTGCGGGGGCTACCAGAGGACGAGCAGTACTTC. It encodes CSASLRGLPEDEQYF.

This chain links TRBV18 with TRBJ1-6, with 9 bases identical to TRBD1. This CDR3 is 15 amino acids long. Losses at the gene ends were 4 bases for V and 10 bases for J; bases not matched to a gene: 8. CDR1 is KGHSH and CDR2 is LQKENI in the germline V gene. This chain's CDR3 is CASSLGQGVMSPLHF. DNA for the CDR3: TGTGCCAGCTCACTGGGACAGGGAGTAATGTCACCCCTCCACTTT.

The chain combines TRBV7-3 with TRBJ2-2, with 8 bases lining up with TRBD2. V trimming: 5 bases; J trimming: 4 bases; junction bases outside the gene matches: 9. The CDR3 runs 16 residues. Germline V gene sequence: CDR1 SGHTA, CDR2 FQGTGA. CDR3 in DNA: TGTGCCAGCAGCGCGCAACCGGCGGGGGGCACCGGGGAGCTGTTTTTT. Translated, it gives CASSAQPAGGTGELFF.

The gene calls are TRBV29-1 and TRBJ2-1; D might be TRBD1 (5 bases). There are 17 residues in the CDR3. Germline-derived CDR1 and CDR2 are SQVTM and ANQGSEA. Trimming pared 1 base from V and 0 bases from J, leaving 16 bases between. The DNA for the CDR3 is TGCAGCGTTGAAGGGATCCCGACAGATGCCTCCTACAATGAGCAGTTCTTC. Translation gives CSVEGIPTDASYNEQFF.

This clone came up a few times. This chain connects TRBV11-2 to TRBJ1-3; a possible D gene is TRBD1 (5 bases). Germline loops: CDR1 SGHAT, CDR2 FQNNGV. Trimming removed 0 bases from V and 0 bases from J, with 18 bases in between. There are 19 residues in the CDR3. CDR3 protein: CASSLERSAGRRSGNTIYF. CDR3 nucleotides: TGTGCCAGCAGCTTAGAACGGTCGGCAGGGAGGCGCTCTGGAAACACCATATATTTT.

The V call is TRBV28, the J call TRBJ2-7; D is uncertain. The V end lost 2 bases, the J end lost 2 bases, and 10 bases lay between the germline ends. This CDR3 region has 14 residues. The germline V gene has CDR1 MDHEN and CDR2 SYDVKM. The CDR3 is CASSLTGAPYEQYF. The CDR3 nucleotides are TGTGCCAGCAGTTTAACGGGTGCCCCCTACGAGCAGTACTTC.

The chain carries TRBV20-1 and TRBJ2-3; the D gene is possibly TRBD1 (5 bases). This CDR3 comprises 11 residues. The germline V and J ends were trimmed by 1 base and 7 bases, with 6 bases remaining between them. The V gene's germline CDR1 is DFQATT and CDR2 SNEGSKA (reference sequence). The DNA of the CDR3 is TGCAGTGCTAGAGGACAGAATACGCAGTATTTT. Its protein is CSARGQNTQYF.